This entry lists 19 T cell receptor beta chains sequenced from one sample in a study of blood T cell repertoires in COVID-19. Assay: immunoSEQ multiplex PCR; the TCRdb copy retains only in-frame clones and omits some. The sample has about 330,000 clones, approximately 88% seen once. The sample taken for sequencing was peripheral blood. These receptors came from a woman in her 50s with active or convalescent COVID-19.

The V call is TRBV5-1, the J call TRBJ1-3; D remains unclear. Trimming shortened V by 5 bases and J by 4 bases, and 16 bases separated the two germline ends. CDR1 is SGHRS, CDR2 YFSETQ, per germline. The CDR3 is 15 amino acids. CDR3 sequence: CASSSDSGGGNTIYF. CDR3 in DNA: TGCGCCAGCAGTTCCGATTCTGGCGGGGGAAACACCATATATTTT. The full variable domain, completed using reference TRBV5-1 and TRBJ1-3, is KAGVTQTPRYLIKTRGQQVTLSCSPISGHRSVSWYQQTPGQGLQFLFEYFSETQRNKGNFPGRFSGRQFSNSRSEMNVSTLELGDSALYLCASSSDSGGGNTIYFGEGSWLTVV.

This clone was recorded once. The chain joins TRBV5-1 to TRBJ2-5; the match to TRBD2 covers 8 bases. The CDR3 spans 15 residues. The junction had 3 bases not matched to a gene; V was cut back by 1 base and J by 1 base. Germline V gives CDR1 SGHRS, CDR2 YFSETQ. The CDR3 here is CASSLRGGFQETQYF. CDR3 coding DNA: TGCGCCAGCAGCTTGCGGGGGGGCTTCCAAGAGACCCAGTACTTC.

This chain joins TRBV13 and TRBJ2-7, with 9 bases aligning to TRBD1. CDR3 length equals 15 residues. Germline CDR1 and CDR2: PRHDT and FYEKMQ (reference sequence). V dropped 7 bases and J dropped 3; count of bases not matched to a gene: 10. The CDR3 nucleotides are TGTGCCAGCACCCCGATTGACAGGGGGTTCTACGAGCAGTACTTC. Translation gives CASTPIDRGFYEQYF.

CDR3 amino acids: CASSLEQYNEQFF. The CDR3 coding sequence is TGTGCCAGCAGCTTGGAACAGTATAATGAGCAGTTCTTC. The chain uses TRBV5-4 and TRBJ2-1; D is unclear. Trimming took off 0 bases at V and 7 bases at J, with 8 bases between the two ends. This CDR3 contains 13 residues. Germline V gives CDR1 SGHNT, CDR2 YYREEE (reference sequence).

The chain is built from TRBV5-1 and TRBJ2-5; D may be TRBD1 (6 bases). Looked up from germline, CDR1 is SGHRS and CDR2 is YFSETQ. Trimming removed 0 bases at V and 2 bases at J, with 8 bases between. This CDR3 is built from 14 residues. DNA of the CDR3: TGCGCCAGCAGCTTGGGTGACAGGCAAGAGACCCAGTACTTC. This codes for CASSLGDRQETQYF.

This chain links TRBV5-1 with TRBJ2-1; D ambiguous. This CDR3 comprises 13 residues. Trimming took 6 bases from V and 0 from J, leaving 7 bases between them. Germline CDR1 and CDR2: SGHRS and YFSETQ. The CDR3 reads CASNLDSYNEQFF. The CDR3 bases are TGCGCCAGCAACCTAGACTCCTACAATGAGCAGTTCTTC.

This clone was observed a handful of times. The V call is TRBV7-8, the J call TRBJ1-3, with no clear D. Germline V gives CDR1 SGHVS, CDR2 FQNEAQ. Trimming shortened V by 3 bases and J by 1 base, and 7 bases separated the two germline ends. There are 14 residues in the CDR3. CDR3 sequence: CASSFAESGNTIYF. CDR3 in DNA: TGTGCCAGCAGCTTCGCCGAGTCTGGAAACACCATATATTTT.

This clone showed up just a few times. The genes are TRBV4-1 and TRBJ1-5; 7 bases map to TRBD1. CDR3 length: 17 amino acids. From germline, CDR1 is MGHRA and CDR2 YSYEKL. The ends lost 0 bases at V and 6 bases at J; junction bases unmatched: 11. The CDR3 DNA is TGCGCCAGCAGCCAAGATACGTTACAAGGGGGCGGTCAGCCCCAGCATTTT. As protein: CASSQDTLQGGGQPQHF.

This chain links TRBV19 with TRBJ1-1, with 9 positions matching TRBD1. The germline V gene has CDR1 LNHDA and CDR2 SQIVND (reference sequence). V was clipped by 6 bases and J by 7 bases; unmatched bases: 9. The CDR3 sequence is 14 residues long. Written as DNA, the CDR3 is TGTGCCAGTAGGGCTTACAGGGGGCGGTATGAAGCTTTCTTT. Protein sequence: CASRAYRGRYEAFF.

The chain couples TRBV28 to TRBJ2-1; 9 bases map to TRBD2. J lost 4 bases, V lost 11 bases, and 9 bases had no gene match. CDR3 size: 14 residues. Germline values: CDR1 MDHEN, CDR2 SYDVKM. CDR3 residues: CAVEGSGGYNEQFF. CDR3 bases: TGTGCCGTCGAGGGTAGCGGGGGATACAATGAGCAGTTCTTC.

J is TRBJ1-6 and V is TRBV4-3, with 8 positions matching TRBD1. The germline gives CDR1 LGHNA, CDR2 YSLEER. This CDR3 contains 14 residues. Trimming cost V 0 bases and J 14 bases; bases outside gene matches: 6. The CDR3 DNA sequence: TGCGCCAGCAGCCAAGACCAGGGGGCCGGCTCCCTCCACTTT. Translating gives CASSQDQGAGSLHF.

The chain is built from TRBV30 and TRBJ1-1; the D is unclear. CDR1 is GTSNPN, CDR2 SVGIG, per germline (reference sequence). The CDR3 contains 11 residues. The V and J ends lost 1 base and 11 bases respectively, with 11 bases between them. Written as DNA, the CDR3 is TGTGCCTGGAGTGACAGTTCTGTTGCTTTCTTT. This translates into CAWSDSSVAFF.

The rearrangement links TRBV19 to TRBJ1-4; perhaps TRBD1 as D (5 bases). V lost 2 bases to trimming and J lost 7 bases, with 20 bases between them. This CDR3 comprises 17 residues. CDR1 is LNHDA, CDR2 SQIVND, per germline (reference sequence). CDR3 in amino acids: CASSIRDRGTYGEKLFF. The CDR3, as DNA: TGTGCCAGTAGTATACGGGACCGCGGGACCTACGGTGAAAAACTGTTTTTT.

J is TRBJ1-6 and V is TRBV6-4; tentative D call: TRBD1 (6 bases). The ends were cut back, 4 bases at V and 0 bases at J, with 7 bases in the middle. This CDR3 is built from 15 residues. Germline values: CDR1 MRHNA, CDR2 SNTAGT. CDR3 residues: CASSARGSYNSPLHF. The CDR3 DNA reads as TGTGCCAGCAGTGCCAGGGGCTCCTATAATTCACCCCTCCACTTT.

This chain joins TRBV25-1 and TRBJ2-4; the D gene is possibly TRBD1 (6 bases). The V gene's germline CDR1 is MGHDK and CDR2 SYGVNS. The CDR3 has 15 residues. With 3 bases removed from V and 12 bases from J, the gap between germline ends came to 21 bases. The DNA for the CDR3 is TGTGCCAGCAGTGAGGCCAAGGGCCCAGGGGCTGGTCAGTACTTC. Amino acids: CASSEAKGPGAGQYF.

This chain links TRBV7-2 with TRBJ2-1, with D maybe TRBD2 (6 bases). There are 12 residues in the CDR3. The germline gives CDR1 SGHTA, CDR2 FQGNSA. Trimming removed 5 bases from V and 8 bases from J, with 10 bases in between. The chain's CDR3 is CASSTTRYEQFF. The DNA for the CDR3 is TGTGCCAGCAGCACGACTAGATATGAGCAGTTCTTC.

The J gene is TRBJ1-3, the V gene TRBV2; possible D gene TRBD1, 6 bases. CDR3 length: 14 amino acids. V was cut by 8 bases and J by 3 bases, with 14 bases left in between. Germline V gives CDR1 SNHLY, CDR2 FYNNEI. The CDR3 loop reads CASSQGAGGNTIYF. CDR3 nucleotide sequence: TGTGCCAGCTCACAGGGTGCGGGTGGAAACACCATATATTTT.

The chain couples TRBV13 to TRBJ2-1; 15 bases line up with TRBD2. Germline CDR1 reads PRHDT; CDR2 reads FYEKMQ (reference sequence). This CDR3 comprises 20 residues. Trimming cost V 1 base and J 2 bases; bases outside gene matches: 9. The chain's CDR3 is CASSLESGLAGGPPYNEQFF. DNA for the CDR3: TGTGCCAGCAGCTTAGAGTCCGGACTAGCGGGAGGGCCCCCCTACAATGAGCAGTTCTTC.

V and J are TRBV28 and TRBJ2-7; TRBD2 agrees at 9 bases. The junction had 10 bases not matched to a gene; V was cut back by 6 bases and J by 4 bases. This CDR3 has 15 residues. Looked up from germline, CDR1 is MDHEN and CDR2 is SYDVKM. This CDR3 is CASRPPGSGRYEQYF. In DNA, the CDR3 is TGTGCCAGCAGGCCGCCTGGTAGCGGGAGATACGAGCAGTACTTC.